These T cell receptor beta chains were read from a single sample in a study of T cells in Graves' hyperthyroidism and ophthalmopathy. TCRdb independently ran MiXCR on the multiplex PCR reads; one entry per CDR3 protein. Seen here are hundreds of thousands of distinct CDR3 sequences, roughly 22% observed once, and the top ten hold 64%. The sequencing sample was made of blood. The receptors shown here come from a man aged 30 to 39 with Graves' ophthalmopathy. The CDR3 runs from the conserved cysteine through the conserved F or W. D genes are given only for firm matches. For some rows the clone size is stated as once, few or many, or as a class when expanded; others skip it.

>TRBV5-1|TRBD1|few|TRBJ2-4
CASSLGDRSRLAKNIQYF
TGCGCCAGCAGCTTGGGGGACAGGAGCCGACTAGCCAAAAACATTCAGTACTTC
>TRBV28|TRBD1|NA|TRBJ2-1
CASGTGQPEQFF
TGTGCCAGCGGCACGGGACAGCCTGAGCAGTTCTTC
>TRBV9|TRBD1|NA|TRBJ2-7
CASSQLSPRQGNYEQYF
TGTGCCAGCTCCCAACTTTCCCCGAGACAGGGGAACTACGAGCAGTACTTC
>TRBV7-8|NA|NA|TRBJ2-3
CASSRSTDTTDTQYF
TGTGCCAGCAGCAGATCGACAGATACCACAGATACGCAGTATTTT
>TRBV28|NA|NA|TRBJ2-2
CASRGGGLNTGELFF
TGTGCCAGCAGGGGAGGGGGTCTTAACACCGGGGAGCTGTTTTTT
>TRBV19|NA|NA|TRBJ2-7
CASSSRDGLSYEQYF
TGTGCCAGTAGTTCCCGGGACGGCTTATCCTACGAGCAGTACTTC
>TRBV6-5|TRBD1|NA|TRBJ1-2
CASSYDRGSGYTF
TGTGCCAGCAGTTACGACAGGGGTAGTGGCTACACCTTC
>TRBV11-3|NA|few|TRBJ2-5
CASSFWGDETQYF
TGTGCCAGCAGCTTCTGGGGGGACGAGACCCAGTACTTC
>TRBV5-1|NA|few|TRBJ2-7
CASSLGDLFSKRESYEQYF
TGCGCCAGCAGCTTGGGGGACCTATTTTCTAAACGGGAATCCTACGAGCAGTACTTC
>TRBV3-1|TRBD1|few|TRBJ1-3
CASRPGDRAGNTIYF
TGTGCCAGCAGACCCGGGGACAGGGCTGGAAACACCATATATTTT
>TRBV11-2|NA|few|TRBJ2-1
CASSQADEQFF
TGTGCCAGCAGCCAAGCCGATGAGCAGTTCTTC
>TRBV29-1|NA|many|TRBJ1-5
CSVKQGTGQPQHF
TGCAGCGTAAAACAGGGAACGGGACAGCCCCAGCATTTT
>TRBV20-1|NA|many|TRBJ1-5
CSARERGADSRVQHF
TGCAGTGCTAGAGAGAGGGGGGCTGACTCGCGGGTGCAGCATTTT
>TRBV7-2|TRBD2|few|TRBJ2-7
CASSSSPTSVFFEQYF
TGTGCCAGCAGCTCTAGTCCGACTAGCGTATTCTTCGAGCAGTACTTC
>TRBV18|TRBD1|NA|TRBJ2-5
CASSPWTGEETQYF
TGTGCCAGCTCCCCCTGGACAGGGGAAGAGACCCAGTACTTC
>TRBV30|NA|NA|TRBJ1-2
CAWSLSSGGYTF
TGTGCCTGGAGTTTGTCCTCCGGCGGCTACACCTTC
>TRBV7-8|NA|few|TRBJ2-2
CASSAGQTDTGELFF
TGTGCCAGCAGCGCGGGACAGACAGACACCGGGGAGCTGTTTTTT
>TRBV3-1|NA|NA|TRBJ2-5
CASCQVAAPLETQYF
TGTGCCAGCTGCCAGGTGGCAGCTCCCTTAGAGACCCAGTACTTC
>TRBV2|TRBD2|NA|TRBJ2-2
CASSQDQASGLLTGELFF
TGTGCCAGCAGCCAAGATCAGGCTAGCGGGTTACTCACCGGGGAGCTGTTTTTT
>TRBV6-2/TRBV6-3|TRBD1|NA|TRBJ2-7
CASSRGTGTGNSYEQYF
TGTGCCAGCAGCCGAGGAACCGGGACAGGGAATTCCTACGAGCAGTACTTC
>TRBV7-2|NA|many|TRBJ1-2
CASSQRTAYGYTF
TGTGCCAGCAGCCAACGGACCGCTTATGGCTACACCTTC
>TRBV15|TRBD1|NA|TRBJ2-1
CATSRVRDRGLHEQFF
TGTGCCACCAGCAGGGTGCGGGACAGGGGTCTGCATGAGCAGTTCTTC
>TRBV2|NA|many|TRBJ2-3
CASSERTTSTDTQYF
TGTGCCAGCAGTGAGAGGACCACGAGCACAGATACGCAGTATTTT
>TRBV30|NA|few|TRBJ2-7
CAWSRGDYTYEQYF
TGTGCCTGGAGTAGGGGGGATTATACCTACGAGCAGTACTTC
>TRBV18|NA|NA|TRBJ2-7
CASSPVGDEQYF
TGTGCCAGCTCACCGGTAGGGGACGAGCAGTACTTC
>TRBV15|NA|NA|TRBJ2-1
CATSRIFKLATSLSYNEQFF
TGTGCCACCAGCAGAATTTTTAAATTAGCGACTAGTCTGTCCTACAATGAGCAGTTCTTC
>TRBV12-3/TRBV12-4|NA|many|TRBJ1-2
CASSFAGAGGYTF
TGTGCCAGCAGTTTTGCGGGTGCGGGCGGCTACACCTTC
>TRBV7-8|NA|many|TRBJ2-2
CASRPFEGHTGELFF
TGTGCCAGCAGGCCCTTTGAGGGGCACACCGGGGAGCTGTTTTTT
>TRBV4-1|NA|NA|TRBJ2-1
CASSHPGGHNEQFF
TGCGCCAGCAGCCATCCCGGGGGGCACAATGAGCAGTTCTTC
>TRBV12-3/TRBV12-4|NA|many|TRBJ2-7
CASSLRDTVDEQYF
TGTGCCAGCAGCCTCCGGGACACCGTTGACGAGCAGTACTTC
>TRBV11-2|TRBD2|many|TRBJ2-3
CASSSLAGGHTDTQYF
TGTGCCAGCAGCTCCCTAGCGGGAGGCCACACAGATACGCAGTATTTT
>TRBV24-1|TRBD1|NA|TRBJ2-3
CATSVGTGGLSNTQYF
TGTGCCACCAGTGTTGGGACAGGGGGCTTGTCGAATACGCAGTATTTT
>TRBV28|TRBD1|NA|TRBJ2-2
CASTPTGQRNTGELFF
TGTGCCAGCACCCCGACAGGGCAGAGGAACACCGGGGAGCTGTTTTTT
>TRBV2|TRBD2|NA|TRBJ2-1
CASRAGGSYNEQFF
TGTGCCAGCAGAGCGGGGGGCTCCTACAATGAGCAGTTCTTC
>TRBV3-1|TRBD1|few|TRBJ2-3
CASSQQGQLRTDTQYF
TGTGCCAGCAGCCAACAGGGACAGCTACGGACAGATACGCAGTATTTT
>TRBV11-3|TRBD2|NA|TRBJ2-1
CASSLRGGTYNEQFF
TGTGCCAGCAGCTTACGGGGGGGGACCTACAATGAGCAGTTCTTC
>TRBV4-2|NA|NA|TRBJ1-1
CASSRSGSNTEAFF
TGTGCCAGCAGCCGGTCGGGGTCAAACACTGAAGCTTTCTTT
>TRBV3-1|NA|many|TRBJ2-4
CASSHGHRRYF
TGTGCCAGCAGCCACGGACATCGGAGGTACTTC
>TRBV28|TRBD2|NA|TRBJ2-7
CASSLPGGASSEQYF
TGTGCCAGCAGTTTACCCGGGGGGGCCTCGTCCGAGCAGTACTTC
>TRBV9|TRBD2|NA|TRBJ2-2
CASSPLVASGSNGELFF
TGTGCCAGCAGCCCCCTTGTCGCTAGCGGGAGCAACGGGGAGCTGTTTTTT
>TRBV12-3/TRBV12-4|NA|many|TRBJ1-5
CASTEGSLASNQPQHF
TGTGCCAGCACCGAGGGTAGCCTCGCTAGCAATCAGCCCCAGCATTTT
>TRBV18|NA|NA|TRBJ1-1
CASLYRHGDTEAFF
TGTGCCAGCTTGTATCGGCATGGGGACACTGAAGCTTTCTTT
>TRBV28|NA|few|TRBJ2-1
CASSPVGAYNEQFF
TGTGCCAGCAGTCCTGTTGGGGCGTACAATGAGCAGTTCTTC
>TRBV28|TRBD2|NA|TRBJ2-7
CASSFGSGRAGGDEQYF
TGTGCCAGCAGTTTTGGGAGCGGGAGGGCCGGGGGGGACGAGCAGTACTTC
>TRBV7-8|NA|many|TRBJ2-2
CASSLGHSTGELFF
TGTGCCAGCAGCTTAGGACATTCCACCGGGGAGCTGTTTTTT
>TRBV2|TRBD2|NA|TRBJ2-1
CASRGLAEQFF
TGTGCCAGCAGGGGACTAGCGGAGCAGTTCTTC
>TRBV11-1|NA|many|TRBJ1-1
CASSDRDTRENTEAFF
TGTGCCAGCAGTGACCGGGACACGAGGGAGAACACTGAAGCTTTCTTT
>TRBV6-5|NA|few|TRBJ2-7
CASSTIRDEQYF
TGTGCCAGCAGTACTATCAGGGACGAGCAGTACTTC
>TRBV6-1|NA|NA|TRBJ2-7
CASSALRAPSYEQYF
TGTGCCAGCAGTGCCCTCCGGGCCCCCTCCTACGAGCAGTACTTC
>TRBV27|NA|NA|TRBJ2-7
CATAPGDREYEQYF
TGTGCCACCGCCCCGGGGGACCGAGAGTACGAGCAGTACTTC
>TRBV5-6|TRBD1|many|TRBJ1-5
CASSLGTGPNYQPQHF
TGTGCCAGCAGCTTGGGGACAGGACCCAACTATCAGCCCCAGCATTTT